This is a list of T cell receptor beta chains from one sample in a study of neurological immune-mediated disorders. TCRdb processed the 5' RACE reads anew with MiXCR; each CDR3 protein has one entry. The data show tens of thousands of distinct CDR3 sequences, under 6.5% seen once. Sequenced sample: CD4+ T cells from blood. The receptors stem from a woman between 40 and 50 years old in good health. Both conserved end residues are part of each CDR3. A D gene is named only where the DNA matches it firmly. The size field is filled for only some rows; it gives once, few, many or a size class.

cdr3_aa cdr3_nt cdr3_length v_call d_call clone_size j_call
CAGSLRPGPGETQYF TGCGCCGGATCGTTAAGACCGGGGCCCGGAGAGACCCAGTACTTC 15 TRBV10-2 NA many TRBJ2-5
CSARPRDRGGRGYTF TGCAGTGCTAGACCCCGCGACAGGGGAGGCCGAGGCTACACCTTC 15 TRBV20-1 TRBD1 many TRBJ1-2
CASREATGRLDNQPQHF TGTGCCAGCAGGGAGGCGACAGGACGGTTGGACAATCAGCCCCAGCATTTT 17 TRBV28 NA many TRBJ1-5
CSVGRTGSTGELFF TGCAGCGTTGGGAGGACAGGGAGCACCGGGGAGCTGTTTTTT 14 TRBV29-1 TRBD1 many TRBJ2-2
CASSLAGGNTDTQYF TGTGCCAGCAGTTTAGCGGGAGGGAACACAGATACGCAGTATTTT 15 TRBV12-3/TRBV12-4 TRBD2 many TRBJ2-3
CAATGTTYNSPLHF TGTGCCGCAACCGGGACAACCTATAATTCACCCCTCCACTTT 14 TRBV28 NA many TRBJ1-6
CASSHLGTGELFF TGTGCCAGCAGTCACCTGGGGACCGGGGAGCTGTTTTTT 13 TRBV7-7 NA many TRBJ2-2
CASSPRLRVDEKLFF TGTGCCAGCAGCCCCCGATTAAGGGTCGATGAAAAACTGTTTTTT 15 TRBV7-2 NA many TRBJ1-4
CASSQASRGTTGELFF TGTGCCAGCAGCCAAGCATCCCGGGGAACCACCGGGGAGCTGTTTTTT 16 TRBV3-1 NA many TRBJ2-2
CASSVTSGSTIYEQYF TGTGCCAGCTCCGTGACTAGCGGGAGCACGATCTACGAGCAGTACTTC 16 TRBV18 TRBD2 many TRBJ2-7
CASSSLSDNEQFF TGTGCCAGCAGTTCGCTTTCCGACAATGAGCAGTTCTTC 13 TRBV2 NA many TRBJ2-1
CASSPTGPGTGAEAFF TGTGCCAGCTCACCAACCGGTCCCGGGACAGGAGCTGAAGCTTTCTTT 16 TRBV18 TRBD1 few TRBJ1-1
CSVWSGTSSYEQYF TGCAGTGTCTGGAGCGGGACCAGCTCCTACGAGCAGTACTTC 14 TRBV20-1 TRBD2 many TRBJ2-7
CASSLASGTYNEQFF TGTGCCAGCAGCTTGGCTAGCGGAACCTACAATGAGCAGTTCTTC 15 TRBV5-5 TRBD2 many TRBJ2-1
CASSLSGGSYNEQFF TGCGCCAGCAGCTTATCCGGGGGCTCCTACAATGAGCAGTTCTTC 15 TRBV5-1 NA many TRBJ2-1
CASSQDETSGSREQYF TGTGCCAGCAGCCAAGATGAGACTAGCGGGAGTCGCGAGCAGTACTTC 16 TRBV4-2 TRBD2 many TRBJ2-7
CAIGDVYGLGTEAFF TGTGCCATCGGCGATGTTTACGGGTTGGGCACTGAAGCTTTCTTT 15 TRBV10-3 NA many TRBJ1-1
CASSLSPLAASGELFF TGCGCCAGCAGCTTGTCCCCCCTAGCTGCCTCCGGGGAGCTGTTTTTT 16 TRBV5-1 NA many TRBJ2-2
CASAGNYEQYF TGCGCCAGCGCAGGGAACTACGAGCAGTACTTC 11 TRBV5-1 NA many TRBJ2-7
CAISDGTRTYEQYF TGTGCCATCAGTGACGGGACACGGACCTACGAGCAGTACTTC 14 TRBV10-3 NA many TRBJ2-7
CSASWTDITEAFF TGCAGTGCTAGCTGGACAGATATCACTGAAGCTTTCTTT 13 TRBV20-1 NA medium-sized TRBJ1-1
CASSTRQGALDTQYF TGTGCCAGCAGCACACGACAGGGGGCGTTGGATACGCAGTATTTT 15 TRBV9 TRBD1 many TRBJ2-3
CASSQVGIGRRNEQFF TGCGCCAGCAGCCAAGTCGGGATAGGGCGGAGAAATGAGCAGTTCTTC 16 TRBV4-3 NA many TRBJ2-1
CASSFDQGGSEKLFF TGTGCCAGCAGCTTCGATCAGGGGGGAAGTGAAAAACTGTTTTTT 15 TRBV7-8 TRBD1 many TRBJ1-4
CASSRGLAGHTGELFF TGTGCCAGCAGCCGGGGACTAGCGGGACACACCGGGGAGCTGTTTTTT 16 TRBV12-3/TRBV12-4 TRBD2 many TRBJ2-2
CASSFNMNTEAFF TGTGCCAGCAGTTTCAACATGAACACTGAAGCTTTCTTT 13 TRBV12-3/TRBV12-4 NA many TRBJ1-1
CAISESDSPLHF TGTGCCATCAGTGAGTCGGATTCACCCCTCCACTTT 12 TRBV10-3 NA NA TRBJ1-6
CASSQDGPYNEQFF TGTGCCAGCAGCCAAGATGGACCCTACAATGAGCAGTTCTTC 14 TRBV14 NA many TRBJ2-1